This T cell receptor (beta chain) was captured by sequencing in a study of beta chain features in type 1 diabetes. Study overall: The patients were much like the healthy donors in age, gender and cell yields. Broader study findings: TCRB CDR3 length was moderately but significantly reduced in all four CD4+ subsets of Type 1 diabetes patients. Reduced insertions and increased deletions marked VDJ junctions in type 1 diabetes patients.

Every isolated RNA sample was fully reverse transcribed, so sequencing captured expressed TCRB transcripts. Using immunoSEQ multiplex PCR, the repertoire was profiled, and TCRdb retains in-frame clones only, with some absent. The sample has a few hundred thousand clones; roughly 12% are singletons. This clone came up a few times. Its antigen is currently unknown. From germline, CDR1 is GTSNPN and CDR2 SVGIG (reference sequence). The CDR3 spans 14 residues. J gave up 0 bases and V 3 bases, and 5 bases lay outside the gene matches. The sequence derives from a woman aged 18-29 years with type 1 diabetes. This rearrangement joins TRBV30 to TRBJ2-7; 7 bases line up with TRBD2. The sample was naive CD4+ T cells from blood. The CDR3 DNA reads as TGTGCCTGGAGACCAACTAGCGTCTCCTACGAGCAGTACTTC. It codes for CAWRPTSVSYEQYF.